One and the same sample provided the 32 T cell receptor beta chains below, sequenced in a study of cytotoxic CD8 clonotypes in ibrutinib-treated CLL (TCRdb year 2021). Library preparation used the immunoSEQ multiplex PCR assay. In TCRdb, the immuneACCESS table is reduced to in-frame sequences with V and J assigned. These tables do not hold every clone; where another copy was compared, an unresolved V gene accounts for under half, and the others remain unexplained. The sample includes some 200,000 clones, with more than 65% observed a single time. The leading ten clones occupy 5.5% to 6% of the sample. The time point label, as the study defines it: about a year on ibrutinib. The material was PBMCs, obtained after 12 months of ibrutinib treatment. These receptor sequences come from a human donor with chronic lymphocytic leukemia.

The sample holds a few counts of this clone. The chain couples TRBV25-1 to TRBJ1-2; 8 positions agree with TRBD1. Trimming at V came to 6 bases and at J to 8 bases, leaving 11 bases not matched to a gene. Looked up from germline, CDR1 is MGHDK and CDR2 is SYGVNS. The CDR3 length is 14 residues. The chain's CDR3 is CASRGTGSPRGYTF. CDR3 in DNA: TGTGCCAGCAGGGGGACAGGAAGCCCCAGGGGCTACACCTTC.

This sequence joins TRBV6-1 and TRBJ1-3; no firm D call. Germline V gene data show CDR1 as MNHNS and CDR2 as SASEGT. V lost 5 bases to trimming and J lost 0 bases, with 2 bases between them. CDR3 size: 12 residues. The CDR3 DNA reads as TGTGCCAGCAGTATCTCTGGAAACACCATATATTTT. Translated, it gives CASSISGNTIYF.

The chain employs TRBV30 and TRBJ2-6; D might be TRBD1 (7 bases). Looked up from germline, CDR1 is GTSNPN and CDR2 is SVGIG (reference sequence). The V gene lost 5 bases and the J gene lost 4 bases, with 18 bases spanning the gap. This CDR3 is built from 16 residues. CDR3 protein: CAWAGQSLPGANVLTF. CDR3 bases: TGTGCCTGGGCGGGACAGAGCCTCCCCGGGGCCAACGTCCTGACTTTC.

This clone has at least ten counts. The V gene is TRBV30, the J gene TRBJ1-2; 8 bases line up with TRBD1. V was clipped by 2 bases and J by 8 bases; unmatched bases: 4. The CDR3 totals 12 residues. Germline-derived CDR1 and CDR2 are GTSNPN and SVGIG (reference sequence). CDR3 region: CAWSQGAKGYTF. The CDR3 bases are TGTGCCTGGAGTCAGGGGGCGAAGGGCTACACCTTC. Complete variable domain (other parts from reference TRBV30 and TRBJ1-2): SQTIHQWPATLVQPVGSPLSLECTVEGTSNPNLYWYRQAAGRGLQLLFYSVGIGQISSEVPQNLSASRPQDRQFILSSKKLLLSDSGFYLCAWSQGAKGYTFGSGTRLTVV.

The DNA for the CDR3 is TGTGCGCCTTGGTCCCCCGCGAACACCGGGGAGCTGTTTTTT. Translating gives CAPWSPANTGELFF. The chain couples TRBV9 to TRBJ2-2; no clear D gene. This CDR3 has 14 amino acids. CDR1 and CDR2 from the germline V gene are SGDLS and YYNGEE.

The chain has TRBV6-5 and TRBJ2-1; 9 bases fit TRBD2. The CDR3 is 15 residues long. The germline CDR1 and CDR2 sequences are MNHEY and SVGAGI. The J segment lost 5 bases and the V segment lost 3 bases, leaving 5 bases of the junction unmatched. CDR3 loop: CASSYSQRGDNEQFF. The CDR3 bases are TGTGCCAGCAGTTATTCCCAGCGGGGGGACAATGAGCAGTTCTTC.

A single count supports this clone. V gene TRBV10-3 combines with J gene TRBJ2-1; TRBD2 matches at 9 bases. Germline CDR1 is ENHRY and CDR2 is SYGVKD. Germline trimming cut 1 base from V and 8 bases from J; bases unmatched to any gene: 9. This CDR3 region has 16 residues. The CDR3 reads CAISEFSGSIAYEQFF. The CDR3, as DNA: TGTGCCATCAGTGAGTTTAGCGGGAGCATTGCGTATGAGCAGTTCTTC.

As concerns this clone: Distinct nucleotide sequences in the sample also encode this CDR3. The chain joins TRBV25-1 to TRBJ1-1; D is possibly TRBD1 (5 bases). The CDR3 has 15 amino acids. The V and J ends lost 1 base and 1 base respectively, with 10 bases between them. Looked up from germline, CDR1 is MGHDK and CDR2 is SYGVNS. This CDR3 is CASSEWGGKNTEAFF. Written as DNA, the CDR3 is TGTGCCAGCAGTGAATGGGGCGGAAAGAACACTGAAGCTTTCTTT.

The V and J genes are TRBV9 and TRBJ1-1; 7 bases align to TRBD1. CDR1 is SGDLS, CDR2 YYNGEE, per germline. The trim removed 3 bases at V and 0 bases at J, leaving 11 bases unmatched. The CDR3 consists of 17 residues. CDR3 bases: TGTGCCAGCAGCGCTGGGGGGGTGACAGGGATGAACACTGAAGCTTTCTTT. Translation gives CASSAGGVTGMNTEAFF.

This chain links TRBV6-5 with TRBJ1-2; 8 bases align to TRBD1. This CDR3 has 15 residues. Trimming at V came to 6 bases and at J to 4 bases, leaving 10 bases not matched to a gene. The germline CDR1 and CDR2 sequences are MNHEY and SVGAGI. In DNA, the CDR3 is TGTGCCAGCAGGGACAGGGCGTTTTTCTCCTATGGCTACACCTTC. This sequence encodes CASRDRAFFSYGYTF.

The rearrangement uses TRBV7-8 and TRBJ2-7; D is perhaps TRBD1 (6 bases). Germline V lookup: CDR1 SGHVS, CDR2 FQNEAQ. V lost 2 bases and J 2 bases, leaving 10 bases between the germline ends. This CDR3 spans 14 amino acids. DNA of the CDR3: TGTGCCAGCAGCTTAACAGGGTCCCCCTACGAGCAGTACTTC. It encodes CASSLTGSPYEQYF.

V gene TRBV9 combines with J gene TRBJ2-1, with 7 positions matching TRBD1. This CDR3 spans 15 amino acids. With 2 bases clipped from V and 2 bases from J, the junction kept 4 bases outside the gene matches. The germline gives CDR1 SGDLS, CDR2 YYNGEE. CDR3 nucleotides: TGTGCCAGCAGCGTCCGGGACAGAACCTACAATGAGCAGTTCTTC. It encodes CASSVRDRTYNEQFF.

V is TRBV15 and J is TRBJ1-5; D gene uncertain. CDR1 and CDR2 (germline): LNHNV, YYDKDF (reference sequence). V was pared by 0 bases and J by 6 bases, with 12 bases between. The CDR3 totals 15 residues. The CDR3 sequence is CATSRDSEGSQPQHF. Written as DNA, the CDR3 is TGTGCCACCAGCAGAGATAGTGAGGGTAGTCAGCCCCAGCATTTT. Looking up the rest from reference TRBV15 and TRBJ1-5 gives the full variable domain: DAMVIQNPRYQVTQFGKPVTLSCSQTLNHNVMYWYQQKSSQAPKLLFHYYDKDFNNEADTPDNFQSRRPNTSFCFLDIRSPGLGDTAMYLCATSRDSEGSQPQHFGDGTRLSIL.

In nucleotides, the CDR3 is TGTGCCAGCAGTGAACTGGACGGGGCCAACTATGGCTACACCTTC. As protein: CASSELDGANYGYTF. This chain joins TRBV25-1 and TRBJ1-2, with D perhaps TRBD1 (5 bases). Trimming left V 2 bases short and J 2 bases short, with 12 bases between. This CDR3 has 15 amino acids. Germline lookup yields CDR1 MGHDK and CDR2 SYGVNS.

In its sample, this clone was seen once. The V and J genes are TRBV7-3 and TRBJ2-5; D may be TRBD2 (5 bases). Germline V gene lookup returns CDR1 SGHTA and CDR2 FQGTGA. V shed 1 base and J shed 5 bases, with 11 bases lying between them. This CDR3 is built from 14 residues. The CDR3 sequence: CASSLSRGQETQYF. The CDR3 bases are TGTGCCAGCAGCTTAAGTCGGGGTCAGGAGACCCAGTACTTC.

The V and J genes are TRBV30 and TRBJ1-2; the D is unclear. The germline V gene has CDR1 GTSNPN and CDR2 SVGIG (reference sequence). Between the trimmed V and J ends, which lost 2 bases and 8 bases, there was a span of 12 bases. The CDR3 is made up of 12 amino acids. The CDR3 here is CAWSSGVIGYTF. CDR3 DNA sequence: TGTGCCTGGAGTTCGGGTGTTATAGGCTACACCTTC.

This chain uses TRBV5-8 with TRBJ1-6; D call uncertain. Germline loops: CDR1 SGHTS, CDR2 YDEGEE. Trimming stripped 4 bases from V and 0 bases from J, with 11 bases between. The CDR3 is 16 amino acids. CDR3: CASSRVTSSYNSPLHF. The CDR3 region has the DNA TGTGCCAGCAGCCGAGTGACGAGCTCCTATAATTCACCCCTCCACTTT.

The rearrangement uses TRBV11-3 and TRBJ2-2; D may correspond to TRBD1 or TRBD2 (5 bases each). Germline loops: CDR1 SGHNT, CDR2 YENEEA. The CDR3 loop spans 13 amino acids. Trimming left V 2 bases short and J 6 bases short, with 7 bases between. In DNA form, the CDR3 reads TGTGCCAGCAGCTTACGGGGCCCCGGGGAGCTGTTTTTT. Translation gives CASSLRGPGELFF.

The chain has TRBV11-2 and TRBJ1-1, with a possible D match to TRBD1 (6 bases). V was clipped by 7 bases and J by 6 bases, with 18 bases between them. The germline V gene has CDR1 SGHAT and CDR2 FQNNGV. The CDR3 is 14 residues long. The CDR3 DNA sequence: TGTGCCAGCACCCCCGCAAGGGGGGTTGCTGAAGCTTTCTTT. It is translated as CASTPARGVAEAFF.

The rearrangement links TRBV10-3 to TRBJ2-7, with 7 bases identical to TRBD2. Germline V gene sequence: CDR1 ENHRY, CDR2 SYGVKD. CDR3 length: 13 amino acids. Germline trimming cut 4 bases from V and 3 bases from J; bases unmatched to any gene: 3. The CDR3 sequence: CAISVGGSYEQYF. For the CDR3, the DNA is TGTGCCATCAGTGTTGGCGGGAGCTACGAGCAGTACTTC.

The gene calls are TRBV7-2 and TRBJ1-2; D is unresolved. This CDR3 region has 17 residues. Germline V gene sequence: CDR1 SGHTA, CDR2 FQGNSA. V lost 1 base, J lost 4 bases, and 19 bases lay in between. This chain's CDR3 is CASSLEGGPPNLYGYTF. The CDR3 DNA follows: TGTGCCAGCAGCTTAGAAGGAGGGCCGCCTAACCTCTATGGCTACACCTTC. Based on the CDR3 plus reference TRBV7-2 and TRBJ1-2, the full variable domain is GAGVSQSPSNKVTEKGKDVELRCDPISGHTALYWYRQSLGQGLEFLIYFQGNSAPDKSGLPSDRFSAERTGGSVSTLTIQRTQQEDSAVYLCASSLEGGPPNLYGYTFGSGTRLTVV.

The rearrangement links TRBV29-1 to TRBJ1-1; 12 bases map to TRBD1. Germline-derived CDR1 and CDR2 are SQVTM and ANQGSEA. The trim removed 6 bases at V and 4 bases at J, leaving 3 bases unmatched. The CDR3 is 13 amino acids. CDR3 coding DNA: TGCAGCGTGGGACAGGGGGCGGGCACTGAAGCTTTCTTT. Amino acid sequence: CSVGQGAGTEAFF.

This sequence joins TRBV28 and TRBJ2-3; D uncertain. Germline CDR1 is MDHEN and CDR2 is SYDVKM. Trimming left V 1 base short and J 6 bases short, with 5 bases between. The CDR3 totals 12 residues. This chain's CDR3 is CASSLFWDTQYF. In DNA form, the CDR3 reads TGTGCCAGCAGTTTATTCTGGGATACGCAGTATTTT.

This chain links TRBV9 with TRBJ2-1, with 10 bases lining up with TRBD2. The junction had 11 bases not matched to a gene; V was cut back by 3 bases and J by 8 bases. The CDR3 runs to 16 residues. Looked up from germline, CDR1 is SGDLS and CDR2 is YYNGEE. The CDR3 DNA is TGTGCCAGCAGCGCACAACCGGGACTAGCGACTGATGAGCAGTTCTTC. This encodes CASSAQPGLATDEQFF.

This chain connects TRBV7-2 to TRBJ1-6; no definite D call. The CDR3 length is 17 residues. The germline CDR1 and CDR2 sequences are SGHTA and FQGNSA. V lost 3 bases and J 5 bases, leaving 17 bases between the germline ends. The CDR3 loop is CASSLNPGGLNNSPLHF. CDR3 coding DNA: TGTGCCAGCAGCTTGAACCCCGGTGGCCTTAATAATTCACCCCTCCACTTT.

The chain carries TRBV6-5 and TRBJ1-5, with no clear D. The germline gives CDR1 MNHEY, CDR2 SVGAGI. Trimming removed 6 bases from V and 5 bases from J, with 11 bases in between. The CDR3 contains 13 residues. CDR3 amino acids: CASSRGPDQPQHF. As DNA, the CDR3 is TGTGCCAGCAGCCGGGGTCCCGATCAGCCCCAGCATTTT.

This clone has a handful of counts. This chain connects TRBV15 to TRBJ1-2; D possibly corresponds to TRBD1 (5 bases). V lost 0 bases, J lost 8 bases, and 7 bases lay in between. Germline loops: CDR1 LNHNV, CDR2 YYDKDF (reference sequence). The length of the CDR3 is 12 residues. The DNA for the CDR3 is TGTGCCACCAGCAGAGAAAGGGGAGGCTACACCTTC. It encodes CATSRERGGYTF.

The chain uses TRBV4-1 and TRBJ2-2; tentative D call: TRBD1 (6 bases). Trimming stripped 0 bases from V and 2 bases from J, with 10 bases between. The CDR3 covers 16 residues. CDR1 MGHRA and CDR2 YSYEKL come from the germline V gene. Written as DNA, the CDR3 is TGCGCCAGCAGCCAAGATAGGACAGTTAACACCGGGGAGCTGTTTTTT. This sequence encodes CASSQDRTVNTGELFF.

The chain couples TRBV5-1 to TRBJ2-3, with no clear D. From germline, CDR1 is SGHRS and CDR2 YFSETQ. This CDR3 spans 14 amino acids. The ends were cut back, 0 bases at V and 3 bases at J, with 8 bases in the middle. The CDR3 loop reads CASSLALGTDTQYF. Written as DNA, the CDR3 is TGCGCCAGCAGCTTGGCCTTGGGGACAGATACGCAGTATTTT.

The J gene is TRBJ2-3, the V gene TRBV7-2, with no clear D. In germline, CDR1 is SGHTA, CDR2 FQGNSA. The CDR3 extends over 14 amino acids. V shed 5 bases and J shed 5 bases, with 14 bases lying between them. The DNA of the CDR3 is TGTGCCAGCAGCCCCTCCTATGTCGTAGATACGCAGTATTTT. Translating it yields CASSPSYVVDTQYF.

This clone was picked up one time. The rearrangement joins TRBV2 to TRBJ2-7; 7 bases agree with TRBD1. Germline V gives CDR1 SNHLY, CDR2 FYNNEI. The CDR3 is 14 residues long. V dropped 7 bases and J dropped 4; count of bases not matched to a gene: 10. The CDR3 DNA reads as TGTGCCAGCATTGAGCAGGGGGATTGGTACGAGCAGTACTTC. Encoded protein: CASIEQGDWYEQYF.

The rearrangement links TRBV11-2 to TRBJ2-2; D unclear. This CDR3 is built from 12 residues. The V end was cut by 6 bases, the J end by 6 bases, with 8 bases between. Per germline, CDR1 SGHAT and CDR2 FQNNGV. For the CDR3, the DNA is TGTGCCAGCAGTCAAATCCCCGGGGAGCTGTTTTTT. Translated, it gives CASSQIPGELFF. The full variable domain, in which reference TRBV11-2 and TRBJ2-2 provide the parts outside the CDR3, is EAGVAQSPRYKIIEKRQSVAFWCNPISGHATLYWYQQILGQGPKLLIQFQNNGVVDDSQLPKDRFSAERLKGVDSTLKIQPAKLEDSAVYLCASSQIPGELFFGEGSRLTVL.